Listed here is a single T cell receptor beta chain. The record originates from a study of blood T cell repertoires in COVID-19. Study-wide context: Researchers got acute and convalescent COVID-19 samples from the United States, Italy and Spain. T cells, B-cell-depleted T cells, or PBMCs provided the cDNA or gDNA that served as material.

Source study methods: Amplifying reference gene primers gave estimates of nucleated cell counts. Sequenced by immunoSEQ multiplex PCR; TCRdb stores in-frame clones only, minus some. V and J calls and clone size are as listed in that table; D and trimming were resolved from the DNA. The table has about 200,000 clones, approximately 91% seen once. CDR1 and CDR2 (germline): SGHRS, YFSETQ. V gave up 4 bases and J gave up 0 bases; unmatched junction bases: 9. This CDR3 is 16 amino acids long. Sequenced material: peripheral blood. This clonotype was sampled from a man in his sixties who had recovered from COVID-19. The J gene is TRBJ2-5, the V gene TRBV5-1; 7 bases are shared with TRBD1. The CDR3 region is CASSRSGTDDQETQYF. CDR3 sequence (DNA): TGCGCCAGCAGCCGAAGTGGGACAGATGACCAAGAGACCCAGTACTTC.